Each of the 5 T cell receptor beta chains below was sequenced from the same sample in a study of STAT5B mutations in CD4+ large granular lymphocyte leukemia. Generated by immunoSEQ multiplex PCR, the TCRdb table keeps only in-frame clones and is missing some. This table holds around 20,000 clones, around 81% found once. Specimen: CD4+ T cells from blood buffy coats. All receptors derive from a human donor in good health.

V is TRBV5-1 and J is TRBJ2-7, with D perhaps TRBD1 or TRBD2 (8 bases each). Germline V CDR1 and CDR2: SGHRS, YFSETQ. V shed 1 base and J shed 0 bases, with 20 bases lying between them. The CDR3 loop spans 18 amino acids. Here the CDR3 reads CASSLWDRSSGFSYEQYF. DNA of the CDR3: TGCGCCAGCAGCTTGTGGGACAGGTCTAGCGGGTTCTCCTACGAGCAGTACTTC. Full variable domain (rest looked up from reference TRBV5-1 and TRBJ2-7): KAGVTQTPRYLIKTRGQQVTLSCSPISGHRSVSWYQQTPGQGLQFLFEYFSETQRNKGNFPGRFSGRQFSNSRSEMNVSTLELGDSALYLCASSLWDRSSGFSYEQYFGPGTRLTVT.

The genes are TRBV5-4 and TRBJ1-4, with TRBD1 matching over 7 bases. The CDR3 sequence is 14 residues long. V trimming: 4 bases; J trimming: 4 bases; junction bases outside the gene matches: 4. Germline V gene lookup returns CDR1 SGHNT and CDR2 YYREEE (reference sequence). The CDR3 coding sequence is TGTGCCAGCAGCGGGGGACAGAGTAATGAAAAACTGTTTTTT. It translates to CASSGGQSNEKLFF.

The gene calls are TRBV6-1 and TRBJ1-2; D gene uncertain. The CDR3 loop spans 13 amino acids. The V and J ends lost 3 bases and 4 bases respectively, with 9 bases between them. CDR1 MNHNS and CDR2 SASEGT come from the germline V gene. CDR3: CASSDRPSYGYTF. CDR3 DNA: TGTGCCAGCAGTGACCGCCCGTCCTATGGCTACACCTTC.

The V call is TRBV6-5, the J call TRBJ2-2; 8 positions agree with TRBD1. The length of the CDR3 is 15 residues. V lost 5 bases to trimming and J lost 4 bases; unmatched junction nucleotides: 6. The germline V gene encodes CDR1 MNHEY and CDR2 SVGAGI. The CDR3 region has the DNA TGTGCCAGCAGTAACCAGGGGGCCGTCACCGGGGAGCTGTTTTTT. Its translation: CASSNQGAVTGELFF.

V gene TRBV9 combines with J gene TRBJ2-1; TRBD2 matches at 9 bases. This CDR3 has 17 amino acids. Germline CDR1 reads SGDLS; CDR2 reads YYNGEE. The V gene end was trimmed by 0 bases and the J gene end by 6 bases; junction bases not matched to a gene: 10. For the CDR3, the DNA is TGTGCCAGCAGCGTAGGGACGGGCGGGAGGGGGTTCAATGAGCAGTTCTTC. The encoded protein is CASSVGTGGRGFNEQFF.